Listed below are T cell receptor beta chains from one sample, sequenced in a study of cytomegalovirus exposure and HLA in healthy donors. This table comes from immunoSEQ multiplex PCR, and its TCRdb copy is limited to in-frame clones, with some not included. The sample consists of under 200,000 clones, about 63% of them appearing once. Specimen: PBMCs. The receptor set was obtained from a woman aged 40 to 50 in good health and CMV-seropositive. The CDR3 runs from the conserved cysteine through the conserved F or W. Each record gives: D gene, clone size, J gene, V gene, CDR3 protein, CDR3 DNA. A D gene is named only where the DNA matches it firmly. Expanded clones are given a class, and other clones once, few, many or no size at all.

D: -
size: -
J: TRBJ2-3
V: TRBV5-4
CDR3: CASSKERDGDTQYF
DNA: TGTGCCAGCAGCAAGGAGCGAGATGGGGATACGCAGTATTTT

D: -
size: -
J: TRBJ2-3
V: TRBV9
CDR3: CASSVDGAGSTDTQYF
DNA: TGTGCCAGCAGCGTAGACGGGGCGGGGAGCACAGATACGCAGTATTTT

D: TRBD2
size: -
J: TRBJ2-3
V: TRBV7-3
CDR3: CASSQMGGGGDTQYF
DNA: TGTGCCAGCAGCCAAATGGGGGGGGGTGGAGATACGCAGTATTTT

D: -
size: -
J: TRBJ1-5
V: TRBV28
CDR3: CASSDGKVGFSGQPQHF
DNA: TGTGCCAGCAGTGACGGGAAGGTGGGATTTTCCGGTCAGCCCCAGCATTTT

D: -
size: -
J: TRBJ2-2
V: TRBV4-3
CDR3: CASSQDRIGELFF
DNA: TGCGCCAGCAGCCAAGATAGAATCGGGGAGCTGTTTTTT

D: -
size: -
J: TRBJ1-1
V: TRBV7-8
CDR3: CASSLAAMNTEAFF
DNA: TGTGCCAGCAGCTTAGCAGCGATGAACACTGAAGCTTTCTTT

D: -
size: -
J: TRBJ1-2
V: TRBV19
CDR3: CASSEINRVWGYTF
DNA: TGTGCCAGTAGTGAGATAAACAGGGTGTGGGGCTACACCTTC

D: TRBD2
size: few
J: TRBJ2-5
V: TRBV5-4
CDR3: CASSREGETQYF
DNA: TGTGCCAGCAGCCGGGAGGGGGAGACCCAGTACTTC

D: TRBD1
size: -
J: TRBJ1-4
V: TRBV12-5
CDR3: CASGSDRGKLFF
DNA: TGTGCTAGTGGTTCGGACAGGGGAAAACTGTTTTTT

D: -
size: -
J: TRBJ1-1
V: TRBV7-9
CDR3: CASSLGGQDEAFF
DNA: TGTGCCAGCAGCTTAGGAGGCCAAGATGAAGCTTTCTTT

D: -
size: few
J: TRBJ2-1
V: TRBV7-9
CDR3: CASSLAGVGDEQFF
DNA: TGTGCCAGCAGCTTAGCAGGGGTTGGCGATGAGCAGTTCTTC

D: TRBD1
size: -
J: TRBJ1-5
V: TRBV7-9
CDR3: CSSSSDRGVQPQHF
DNA: TGTTCCAGCAGCAGCGACAGGGGTGTTCAGCCCCAGCATTTT

D: -
size: -
J: TRBJ2-2
V: TRBV7-2
CDR3: CASSLYTGELFF
DNA: TGTGCCAGCAGCTTATATACCGGGGAGCTGTTTTTT

D: TRBD2
size: -
J: TRBJ2-2
V: TRBV27
CDR3: CASSRLAGGPDTGELFF
DNA: TGTGCCAGCAGCAGACTAGCGGGGGGTCCCGACACCGGGGAGCTGTTTTTT

D: TRBD2
size: -
J: TRBJ2-3
V: TRBV5-1
CDR3: CASSHRTSGNTDTQYF
DNA: TGCGCCAGCAGCCACAGGACTAGCGGGAACACAGATACGCAGTATTTT

D: -
size: -
J: TRBJ1-6
V: TRBV27
CDR3: CASSLIKGVANSPLHF
DNA: TGTGCCAGCAGTTTAATTAAGGGGGTTGCTAATTCACCCCTCCACTTT

D: TRBD1
size: -
J: TRBJ2-2
V: TRBV5-6
CDR3: CASGRDSGELFF
DNA: TGTGCCAGCGGTCGGGACAGCGGGGAGCTGTTTTTT

D: TRBD2
size: -
J: TRBJ2-1
V: TRBV5-1
CDR3: CASSLGLAGRLEQFF
DNA: TGCGCCAGCAGCTTGGGACTAGCGGGGCGGCTGGAGCAGTTCTTC

D: TRBD1
size: once
J: TRBJ1-2
V: TRBV2
CDR3: CASSGTGGGYPF
DNA: TGTGCCAGCAGTGGAACAGGGGGTGGCTACCCCTTC

D: -
size: few
J: TRBJ1-6
V: TRBV5-4
CDR3: CASSPVLTANNSPLHF
DNA: TGTGCCAGCAGCCCTGTCCTAACAGCCAATAATTCACCCCTCCACTTT

D: TRBD1
size: -
J: TRBJ2-3
V: TRBV7-2
CDR3: CATGQGSDTQYF
DNA: TGTGCCACAGGACAGGGGTCAGATACGCAGTATTTT

D: -
size: -
J: TRBJ2-7
V: TRBV6-6
CDR3: CASSLGGVAEQYF
DNA: TGTGCCAGCTCCTTGGGGGGAGTCGCCGAGCAGTACTTC

D: -
size: -
J: TRBJ1-3
V: TRBV6-5
CDR3: CASSYSRGKAGNTIYF
DNA: TGTGCCAGCAGTTATTCTCGGGGAAAGGCTGGAAACACCATATATTTT

D: -
size: -
J: TRBJ2-7
V: TRBV11-2
CDR3: CASSFRDTLGGYEQYF
DNA: TGTGCCAGCAGCTTCCGGGACACCCTAGGAGGCTACGAGCAGTACTTC

D: TRBD2
size: -
J: TRBJ2-3
V: TRBV5-1
CDR3: CASSRATSGRADTQYF
DNA: TGCGCCAGCAGCAGGGCGACTAGCGGGAGGGCAGATACGCAGTATTTT

D: TRBD2
size: -
J: TRBJ2-3
V: TRBV10-3
CDR3: CAISDGRDSGTDTQYF
DNA: TGTGCCATCAGTGACGGGAGGGACTCAGGCACAGATACGCAGTATTTT

D: TRBD1
size: -
J: TRBJ2-7
V: TRBV18
CDR3: CASSLLGPGTGSSYEQYF
DNA: TGTGCCAGCTCACTACTAGGTCCCGGGACAGGGAGCTCCTACGAGCAGTACTTC

D: TRBD1
size: -
J: TRBJ1-2
V: TRBV6-1
CDR3: CASSPDRGRAYGYTF
DNA: TGTGCCAGCAGTCCCGACAGGGGGCGAGCCTATGGCTACACCTTC

D: -
size: -
J: TRBJ1-5
V: TRBV5-1
CDR3: CASSLSPGMGNQPQHF
DNA: TGCGCCAGCAGCTTGTCGCCAGGGATGGGCAATCAGCCCCAGCATTTT

D: -
size: -
J: TRBJ1-5
V: TRBV4-3
CDR3: CASSQGSSRPPQPQHF
DNA: TGCGCCAGCAGCCAAGGGTCCAGCAGGCCGCCTCAGCCCCAGCATTTT

D: TRBD1
size: -
J: TRBJ1-2
V: TRBV5-1
CDR3: CASSSGQGAPANYGYTF
DNA: TGCGCCAGCAGCTCCGGACAGGGGGCCCCGGCTAACTATGGCTACACCTTC

D: -
size: -
J: TRBJ1-1
V: TRBV18
CDR3: CASSLGQLPNTEAFF
DNA: TGTGCCAGCTCACTGGGACAATTGCCGAACACTGAAGCTTTCTTT

D: TRBD1
size: few
J: TRBJ2-2
V: TRBV4-3
CDR3: CASSQDRQGAPTGELFF
DNA: TGCGCCAGCAGCCAAGATCGACAGGGGGCCCCCACCGGGGAGCTGTTTTTT

D: TRBD1
size: few
J: TRBJ2-7
V: TRBV28
CDR3: CASSISGTGIYEQYF
DNA: TGTGCCAGCAGTATATCCGGGACAGGGATCTACGAGCAGTACTTC

D: -
size: -
J: TRBJ1-1
V: TRBV6-5
CDR3: CASSHRTEAFF
DNA: TGTGCCAGCAGTCACAGAACTGAAGCTTTCTTT

D: -
size: -
J: TRBJ1-2
V: TRBV7-2
CDR3: CASSLETGRNGYTF
DNA: TGTGCCAGCAGCTTAGAGACGGGGAGAAATGGCTACACCTTC

D: -
size: -
J: TRBJ2-5
V: TRBV9
CDR3: CASSVGPNGAQYF
DNA: TGTGCCAGCAGCGTAGGTCCCAACGGGGCCCAGTACTTC

D: TRBD1
size: -
J: TRBJ1-2
V: TRBV12-5
CDR3: CASGWTGQDKTYGYTF
DNA: TGTGCTAGTGGTTGGACGGGACAGGATAAAACCTATGGCTACACCTTC

D: -
size: -
J: TRBJ1-6
V: TRBV2
CDR3: CASTPGSREPYNSPLHF
DNA: TGTGCCAGCACCCCCGGGTCCAGGGAACCCTATAATTCACCCCTCCACTTT

D: -
size: -
J: TRBJ1-6
V: TRBV7-2
CDR3: CASSLTSADSPLHF
DNA: TGTGCCAGCAGCTTAACATCCGCGGATTCACCCCTCCACTTT

D: TRBD2
size: -
J: TRBJ2-7
V: TRBV28
CDR3: CASTFSGPDREQYF
DNA: TGTGCCAGCACCTTTAGCGGGCCCGACCGCGAGCAGTACTTC

D: TRBD2
size: -
J: TRBJ2-7
V: TRBV5-1
CDR3: CASSGAGGPYEQYF
DNA: TGCGCCAGCTCGGGAGCGGGGGGGCCCTACGAGCAGTACTTC

D: TRBD2
size: -
J: TRBJ2-2
V: TRBV7-2
CDR3: CASIPGLAEAGELFF
DNA: TGTGCCAGCATCCCGGGACTAGCGGAGGCGGGGGAGCTGTTTTTT

D: TRBD2
size: -
J: TRBJ2-1
V: TRBV5-4
CDR3: CASSSGSSGAYNEQFF
DNA: TGTGCCAGCAGCTCTGGTTCTAGCGGGGCTTACAATGAGCAGTTCTTC

D: -
size: -
J: TRBJ1-4
V: TRBV15
CDR3: CATSSRGAWEKLFF
DNA: TGTGCCACCAGCAGCAGGGGCGCCTGGGAAAAACTGTTTTTT

D: TRBD2
size: -
J: TRBJ2-1
V: TRBV7-9
CDR3: CASNRPGLAGLSVFF
DNA: TGTGCCAGCAACCGTCCGGGACTAGCGGGACTAAGTGTGTTCTTC

D: TRBD2
size: few
J: TRBJ2-1
V: TRBV13
CDR3: CASSSRWIGLAGGPNEQFF
DNA: TGTGCCAGCAGCTCCCGTTGGATTGGACTAGCGGGGGGGCCGAATGAGCAGTTCTTC

D: -
size: -
J: TRBJ1-1
V: TRBV5-1
CDR3: CASSLRPTDNTEAFF
DNA: TGCGCCAGCAGCTTGAGACCGACAGACAACACTGAAGCTTTCTTT

D: -
size: -
J: TRBJ1-5
V: TRBV7-2
CDR3: CASTLSGQPQHF
DNA: TGTGCCAGCACCCTCTCGGGGCAGCCCCAGCATTTT

D: TRBD1
size: few
J: TRBJ1-2
V: TRBV4-2
CDR3: CASSQERQGAGSYGYTF
DNA: TGTGCCAGCAGCCAAGAGAGACAGGGGGCGGGTAGCTATGGCTACACCTTC

D: -
size: few
J: TRBJ2-7
V: TRBV28
CDR3: CASSFSSYEQYF
DNA: TGTGCCAGCAGTTTTTCTTCCTACGAGCAGTACTTC

D: -
size: -
J: TRBJ2-7
V: TRBV1
CDR3: CTSRRKGLAINDEQYF
DNA: TGCACCAGCAGACGAAAGGGACTAGCAATAAACGACGAGCAGTACTTC